Listed below are T cell receptor beta chains from one sample, sequenced in a study of blood T cells in healthy people across ages. TCRdb re-called the 5' RACE reads with MiXCR, one entry per CDR3 protein. Among 780,000 or so distinct CDR3 sequences listed, around half were seen once. The specimen sequenced was blood. These receptors all come from a man older than 75 in good health. CDR3s include the opening cysteine and the closing phenylalanine or tryptophan. A D gene is named only where the DNA matches it firmly. For some rows the clone size is stated as once, few or many, or as a class when expanded; others skip it.

size	D	V	J	DNA	CDR3
.	.	TRBV21-1	TRBJ1-1	TGTGCCCAGTGGTACTGGAGTGAAGCTTTCTTT	CAQWYWSEAFF
.	.	TRBV12-3/TRBV12-4	TRBJ2-7	TGTGCCAGCAGTTTACGCCAGGGGCGAATTTCCTACGAGCAGTACTTC	CASSLRQGRISYEQYF
few	TRBD2	TRBV20-1	TRBJ2-3	TGCAGTGCTAGAGAGGGTAGCGGGAACAGAGACGCGTATTTT	CSAREGSGNRDAYF
once	TRBD2	TRBV11-2	TRBJ2-7	TGTGCCAGCAGCTCTCCTAGCGGGAGTTCCTACGAGCAGTACTTC	CASSSPSGSSYEQYF
.	TRBD2	TRBV15	TRBJ2-1	TGTGCCACCAGCAGTCCCGCTAGCGGGACCGGCAATGAGCAGTTCTTC	CATSSPASGTGNEQFF
.	TRBD2	TRBV10-3	TRBJ2-7	TGTGCCATCGGGACTAGCTTAGCGAATGAGCAGTACTTC	CAIGTSLANEQYF
many	.	TRBV7-3	TRBJ2-5	TGTGCCAGCTTAGCGAGCCTCCAAGAGACCCAGTACTTC	CASLASLQETQYF
few	.	TRBV3-1	TRBJ1-1	TGTGCCAGCAGCCCAACTTCCACTGAAGCTTTCTTT	CASSPTSTEAFF
.	.	TRBV11-1	TRBJ2-7	TGTGCCAGCAGCTTAATAGGGAAGACCTACGAGCAGTACTTC	CASSLIGKTYEQYF
.	.	TRBV29-1	TRBJ2-5	TGCAGCGTTGACCGGGGCCAGAAAGAGACCCAGTACTTC	CSVDRGQKETQYF